This T cell receptor (beta chain) derives from a study of human T cells and chemical hapten exposure. Looking at the study overall: Read at 6 days, the patch tests placed 0.01% DPC on the upper back. Alopecia areata, totalis or universalis affected patients who were mostly female.

The table lists this clonotype with many counts. Time point denoted: pre-sensitization, week 0. Regarding treatment: therapeutic diphenylcyclopropenone sensitization with weekly scalp DPC. Germline CDR1 is ENHRY and CDR2 is SYGVKD. Trimming shortened V by 11 bases and J by 4 bases, and 17 bases separated the two germline ends. This CDR3 has 13 amino acids. TCRdb called the RACE reads again in MiXCR, with one record for every CDR3 protein. The repertoire consists of about 61,000 distinct CDR3 sequences, with about 7% occurring once and the leading ten covering around 1.6%. The receptor comes from a woman in her twenties or thirties with alopecia areata. Some clones in this sample may be carry-over from other donors' samples. The chain recombines TRBV10-3 with TRBJ1-2; D is unresolved. The starting material was whole blood, obtained in connection with sensitization to the hapten diphenylcyclopropenone (DPC). The chain's CDR3 is CAPPGRITYGYTF. CDR3 coding DNA: TGTGCCCCCCCCGGTCGAATAACCTATGGCTACACCTTC.